The 3 T cell receptor beta chains presented below share a single source sample, sequenced in a study of tissue T cells after allogeneic stem cell transplantation (dated by TCRdb to about 2022). Library preparation employed the immunoSEQ multiplex PCR assay. This immuneACCESS table, as held by TCRdb, lists in-frame sequences with V and J called but not all clones. Of the missing ones, under half trace to an unresolved V gene in checked studies; the others have no known cause. This sample comprises roughly 8,600 clones, less than 45% of them detected only once. The ten most abundant clones make up about 3.1% of the sample. The time point label on this specimen signifies: mouse harvest day 14 after allogeneic transplant. Mouse grafts combined 10^7 T-cell-depleted bone marrow cells with 10^6 splenic CD5+ T cells, given via tail vein injection. Sequenced material: skin. Every receptor here comes from a female BALB/c mouse given C57BL/6 T cells with graft-versus-host disease after an allogeneic hematopoietic cell transplant.

With regard to this clone: All gene names here are mouse names. The CDR3 goes on 1 residue after the read ends, and that part is filled in from the germline J gene. The V gene is TRBV3, the J gene TRBJ2-7, with 12 nucleotides matching TRBD1. CDR1 and CDR2 (germline): SNHLY, FYNGKV (reference sequence). Trimming removed 1 base from V and 7 bases from J; junction bases left unmatched: 2. This CDR3 contains 14 residues. The sequenced CDR3 bases are TGTGCCAGCAGCTTAGGGGACAGGGGGCGGGAACAGTAC. Translated: CASSLGDRGREQY. The entire CDR3 protein reads CASSLGDRGREQYF. The full variable domain, completed using reference TRBV3 and TRBJ2-7, is GPKVLQIPSHQIIDMGQMVTLNCDPVSNHLYFYWYKQILGQQMEFLVNFYNGKVMEKSKLFKDQFSVERPDGSYFTLKIQPTALEDSAVYFCASSLGDRGREQYFGPGTRLTVL.

This clone is classed as medium-sized. Gene names and germline refer to mouse. Read sequence stops 1 residue before the CDR3 end, and the germline J gene provides the missing end. The chain couples TRBV26 to TRBJ2-1; no clear D gene. Trimming pared 4 bases from V and 1 base from J, leaving 2 bases between. The germline V gene has CDR1 KGHPV and CDR2 FQNQEV (reference sequence). The length of the CDR3 is 12 residues. CDR3 DNA, as far as it was read: TGTGCCAGCAGTCCCAACTATGCTGAGCAGTTC. Translation: CASSPNYAEQF. The complete CDR3 reads CASSPNYAEQFF.

As regards this clone: The germline and genes are mouse ones. The read falls 1 residue short of the CDR3 end, and the missing part is taken from the germline J gene. The chain is built from TRBV19 and TRBJ1-4, with 7 bases fitting TRBD1. Germline V gene lookup returns CDR1 FNHDT and CDR2 SITEND (reference sequence). The V and J ends lost 6 bases and 7 bases, in that order; junction bases with no gene match: 6. The CDR3 loop spans 13 amino acids. CDR3 amino acids: CASNDRVGERLFF. The CDR3 DNA, read in part, is TGTGCCAGCAATGACAGGGTAGGCGAAAGATTATTT.